Following are 21 T cell receptor beta chains from one sample sequenced in a study of long-term antiretroviral therapy in people with HIV. At the survey level, the v3.0 immunoSEQ assay was run. Using immunoSEQ multiplex PCR, the repertoire was profiled, and TCRdb retains in-frame clones only, with some absent. This table has about 38,000 clones, approximately 79% appearing once. Sequences were derived from unsorted PBMCs, sampled 1.5 years after starting antiretroviral therapy. Receptor source: a man between 18 and 29 years old with HIV.

The V and J genes are TRBV27 and TRBJ2-7; no clear D. Trimming left V 2 bases short and J 7 bases short, with 15 bases between. The CDR3 is 14 residues long. The germline V gene encodes CDR1 MNHEY and CDR2 SMNVEV (reference sequence). CDR3 protein: CASSLALGLREQYF. Written as DNA, the CDR3 is TGTGCCAGCAGTTTAGCTCTAGGGCTGAGGGAGCAGTACTTC.

In this sample, this clone turned up a few times. The chain carries TRBV7-9 and TRBJ2-7, with 9 bases aligning to TRBD1. This CDR3 comprises 14 residues. The germline V gene has CDR1 SEHNR and CDR2 FQNEAQ (reference sequence). V lost 5 bases, J lost 7 bases, and 9 bases stayed unmatched. DNA of the CDR3: TGTGCCAGCAGCGACGGGACAGGGATCAGGGAGCAGTACTTC. Its protein product is CASSDGTGIREQYF.

The chain employs TRBV6-6 and TRBJ2-7, with D perhaps TRBD1 or TRBD2 (5 bases each). Trimming took 4 bases from V and 6 from J, leaving 10 bases between them. The CDR3 is made up of 12 amino acids. Germline values: CDR1 MNHNY, CDR2 SVGAGI (reference sequence). CDR3 amino acids: CASSSSGTEQYF. CDR3 sequence (DNA): TGTGCCAGCAGTTCCTCAGGGACCGAGCAGTACTTC.

In its sample, this clone was seen a few times. The identical CDR3 is also encoded by other nucleotide sequences in the sample. The genes are TRBV4-3 and TRBJ2-6, with unresolved D. The CDR3 extends over 15 amino acids. Looked up from germline, CDR1 is LGHNA and CDR2 is YSLEER. V was shortened by 1 base and J by 0 bases, with 4 bases between the two germline ends. As DNA, the CDR3 is TGCGCCAGCAGCCAAGGTGTCTCTGGGGCCAACGTCCTGACTTTC. Amino acids: CASSQGVSGANVLTF.

This clone showed up just once. The rearrangement uses TRBV15 and TRBJ2-3; possibly TRBD2 for D (7 bases). CDR1 and CDR2 (germline): LNHNV, YYDKDF (reference sequence). V dropped 5 bases and J dropped 0 bases, with 15 bases sitting between them. The CDR3 has 16 residues. Here the CDR3 reads CATSFKGGGSTDTQYF. The CDR3 DNA follows: TGTGCCACCAGCTTCAAAGGGGGGGGTAGCACAGATACGCAGTATTTT.

This chain links TRBV7-8 with TRBJ2-1, with D perhaps matching TRBD1 (6 bases). CDR1 is SGHVS and CDR2 is FQNEAQ in the germline V gene. V shed 2 bases and J shed 9 bases, with 14 bases lying between them. The CDR3 is made up of 14 amino acids. CDR3 region: CASSLLRTVGEQFF. The CDR3 bases are TGTGCCAGCAGCTTATTGAGGACAGTCGGTGAGCAGTTCTTC.

This chain connects TRBV10-2 to TRBJ2-1; the match to TRBD2 covers 10 bases. The V gene end was trimmed by 8 bases and the J gene end by 10 bases; junction bases not matched to a gene: 14. CDR1 and CDR2 (germline): WSHSY, SAAADI. CDR3 size: 15 residues. Written as DNA, the CDR3 is TGCGCCAGCCTCCCCGGGACTAGCGCACTCTTGGAGCAGTTCTTC. Protein: CASLPGTSALLEQFF.

This clone was observed a few times. The gene calls are TRBV28 and TRBJ1-5; possibly TRBD1 for D (6 bases). The CDR3 consists of 13 residues. V was trimmed by 6 bases and J by 3 bases, leaving 9 bases between them. Germline V gene sequence: CDR1 MDHEN, CDR2 SYDVKM. CDR3 nucleotides: TGTGCCAGCAGCAGGACAGTCAATCAGCCCCAGCATTTT. Translating gives CASSRTVNQPQHF.

This chain uses TRBV10-3 with TRBJ2-7; D uncertain. The CDR3 length is 12 residues. Trimming pared 2 bases from V and 6 bases from J, leaving 8 bases between. The V gene's germline CDR1 is ENHRY and CDR2 SYGVKD. CDR3 nucleotides: TGTGCCATCAGTGAGGTTCTATCCGAGCAGTACTTC. Amino acid sequence: CAISEVLSEQYF.

The chain links TRBV7-9 to TRBJ1-3; D not resolved. V lost 0 bases and J lost 2, with 5 bases in between. CDR1 and CDR2 (germline): SEHNR, FQNEAQ (reference sequence). The CDR3 loop spans 14 amino acids. This chain's CDR3 is CASSLAGTGNTIYF. DNA for the CDR3: TGTGCCAGCAGCTTAGCGGGGACTGGAAACACCATATATTTT.

The V gene is TRBV30, the J gene TRBJ2-5; D perhaps matches TRBD1 (6 bases). The CDR3 is 13 amino acids. Germline V gives CDR1 GTSNPN, CDR2 SVGIG (reference sequence). V lost 2 bases and J 2 bases, leaving 9 bases between the germline ends. The DNA for the CDR3 is TGTGCCTGGAGTCGGACAGCTCAAGAGACCCAGTACTTC. Its translation is CAWSRTAQETQYF.

The chain joins TRBV20-1 to TRBJ1-1; no clear D. V was trimmed by 3 bases and J by 0 bases, leaving 2 bases between them. CDR3 length: 11 amino acids. CDR1 is DFQATT, CDR2 SNEGSKA, per germline (reference sequence). The CDR3 sequence is CSASLNTEAFF. The DNA of the CDR3 is TGCAGTGCTAGCTTGAACACTGAAGCTTTCTTT.

The rearrangement links TRBV28 to TRBJ2-1; 8 bases are a match to TRBD2. The CDR3 runs to 19 residues. Germline assignment: CDR1 MDHEN and CDR2 SYDVKM. V dropped 1 base and J dropped 6; count of bases not matched to a gene: 17. CDR3 nucleotides: TGTGCCAGCAGTTTATCCAACTGGGGAGCGGGGGACCCCCGCAATGAGCAGTTCTTC. It specifies CASSLSNWGAGDPRNEQFF.

The chain recombines TRBV9 with TRBJ2-7; TRBD2 might be the D (5 bases). V lost 4 bases, J lost 2 bases, and 13 bases lay in between. The CDR3 is made up of 14 amino acids. Germline lookup yields CDR1 SGDLS and CDR2 YYNGEE. CDR3: CASSHAAGPYEQYF. CDR3 coding DNA: TGTGCCAGCAGCCATGCGGCGGGCCCCTACGAGCAGTACTTC.

This clone was seen only a few times. J is TRBJ2-3 and V is TRBV9, with D hard to call. Germline values: CDR1 SGDLS, CDR2 YYNGEE. The CDR3 is 14 residues long. The V and J ends lost 0 bases and 6 bases respectively, with 11 bases between them. DNA of the CDR3: TGTGCCAGCAGCGTAGTCGACGAGAGGGATACGCAGTATTTT. It specifies CASSVVDERDTQYF.

This clone occurred once. The CDR3 protein is CASSSYSVNEQFF. The CDR3 DNA reads TGTGCCAGCAGCTCATATAGCGTGAATGAGCAGTTCTTC. The chain combines TRBV11-3 with TRBJ2-1, with D perhaps matching TRBD2 (5 bases). CDR1 SGHNT and CDR2 YENEEA come from the germline V gene. The CDR3 is 13 residues long. Trimming took 4 bases from V and 7 from J, leaving 11 bases between them.

The CDR3 coding sequence is TGTGCCAGCAGTATAGGGCAGAGCTCCTACAATGAGCAGTTCTTC. It encodes CASSIGQSSYNEQFF. The rearrangement links TRBV25-1 to TRBJ2-1; D is unresolved. This CDR3 contains 15 residues. The V end was cut by 5 bases, the J end by 0 bases, with 11 bases between. Germline assignment: CDR1 MGHDK and CDR2 SYGVNS.

This clone has a handful of counts. This chain uses TRBV27 with TRBJ1-5, with 7 bases aligning to TRBD1. CDR3 length: 16 amino acids. Germline V gene data show CDR1 as MNHEY and CDR2 as SMNVEV (reference sequence). V shed 5 bases, J shed 3 bases, and the junction held 10 bases outside the gene matches. CDR3: CASSPHLQGFNQPQHF. The CDR3 bases are TGTGCCAGCAGTCCCCACTTACAGGGGTTCAATCAGCCCCAGCATTTT.

The J gene is TRBJ2-5, the V gene TRBV9, with 14 bases matching TRBD2. V lost 3 bases, J lost 5 bases, and 6 bases stayed unmatched. CDR1 is SGDLS and CDR2 is YYNGEE in the germline V gene. The CDR3 is 16 residues long. CDR3 residues: CASSGTGTSGSETQYF. In nucleotides, the CDR3 is TGTGCCAGCAGCGGGACCGGGACTAGCGGGAGCGAGACCCAGTACTTC.

The chain recombines TRBV11-2 with TRBJ1-1; D is unclear. Trimming removed 4 bases from V and 11 bases from J, with 11 bases in between. Germline V CDR1 and CDR2: SGHAT, FQNNGV. This CDR3 contains 11 residues. The DNA of the CDR3 is TGTGCCAGCAGCTACGGCGACGAGGCTTTCTTT. Translated: CASSYGDEAFF.

The chain has TRBV5-4 and TRBJ2-3; weak D call: TRBD2 (6 bases). Trimming left V 4 bases short and J 2 bases short, with 17 bases between. Germline V gives CDR1 SGHNT, CDR2 YYREEE (reference sequence). The CDR3 is 16 amino acids. CDR3 protein: CASSGSVAAPTDTQYF. The CDR3 DNA reads TGTGCCAGCAGCGGAAGTGTAGCGGCGCCCACAGATACGCAGTATTTT.